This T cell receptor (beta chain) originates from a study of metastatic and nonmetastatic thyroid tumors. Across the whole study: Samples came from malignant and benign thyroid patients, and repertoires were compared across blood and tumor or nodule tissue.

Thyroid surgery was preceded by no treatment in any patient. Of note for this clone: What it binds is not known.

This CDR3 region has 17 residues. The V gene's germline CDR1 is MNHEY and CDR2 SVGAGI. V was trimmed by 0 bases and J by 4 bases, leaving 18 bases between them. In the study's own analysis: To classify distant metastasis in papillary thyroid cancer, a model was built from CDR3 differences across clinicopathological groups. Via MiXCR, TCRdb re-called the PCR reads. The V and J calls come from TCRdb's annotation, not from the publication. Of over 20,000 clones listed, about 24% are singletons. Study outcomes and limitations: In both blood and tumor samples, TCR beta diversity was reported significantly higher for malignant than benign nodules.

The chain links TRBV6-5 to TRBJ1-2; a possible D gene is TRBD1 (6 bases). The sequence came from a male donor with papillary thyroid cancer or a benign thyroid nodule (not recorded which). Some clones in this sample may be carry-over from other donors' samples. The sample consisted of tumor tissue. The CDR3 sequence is CASSYSCAGTWGYGYTF. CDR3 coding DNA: TGTGCCAGCAGTTACTCGTGTGCAGGGACATGGGGCTATGGCTACACCTTC.